One sample yielded the 19 T cell receptor beta chains listed below, sequenced in a study of T-cell reconstitution after alpha-beta-depleted transplantation in children. The TCRbeta library incorporated unique molecular identifiers. TCRdb re-analysed the PCR reads in MiXCR, keeping a single row per CDR3 protein. The profile covers some 550,000 distinct CDR3 sequences, with roughly 23% appearing a single time and 11% to 15% taken by the ten largest. The specimen was PBMCs, mostly from graft donor cells, collected 360 days after TCRalphabeta/CD19-depleted stem cell transplant. The receptors here all came from a boy under two years old who had a stem cell transplant for acute myeloid leukemia, so the T cells may come from the graft donor.

In its sample, this clonotype was seen many times. This chain links TRBV20-1 with TRBJ2-6, with D possibly matching TRBD1 (6 bases). V was cut by 5 bases and J by 0 bases, with 11 bases left in between. Germline V gives CDR1 DFQATT, CDR2 SNEGSKA (reference sequence). This CDR3 has 15 amino acids. The CDR3 sequence is CSARQGSSGANVLTF. Written as DNA, the CDR3 is TGCAGTGCTCGCCAGGGGAGCTCTGGGGCCAACGTCCTGACTTTC.

This clonotype was seen repeatedly, ten times or more. This chain connects TRBV6-2 or TRBV6-3 to TRBJ2-7; the match to TRBD2 covers 10 bases. In germline, CDR1 is MNHEY, CDR2 SVGEGT. J lost 3 bases, V lost 2 bases, and 10 bases had no gene match. The CDR3 loop spans 17 amino acids. The CDR3 region has the DNA TGTGCCAGCAGTTACCTCCCCATAGCGGGGGGCCGCTACGAGCAGTACTTC. Amino acid sequence: CASSYLPIAGGRYEQYF.

J is TRBJ1-1 and V is TRBV6-2 or TRBV6-3, with D possibly being TRBD1 (5 bases). CDR1 is MNHEY and CDR2 is SVGEGT in the germline V gene. The CDR3 sequence is 14 residues long. Deletions cut 1 base from V and 6 bases from J, with 12 bases between. CDR3 loop: CASSYFQGGPEAFF. The CDR3 DNA reads TGTGCCAGCAGTTACTTCCAGGGAGGGCCTGAAGCTTTCTTT.

The chain combines TRBV3-1 with TRBJ2-3; 13 bases are a match to TRBD2. CDR1 and CDR2 (germline): LGHDT, YNNKEL (reference sequence). V dropped 5 bases and J dropped 2; count of bases not matched to a gene: 13. This CDR3 has 19 amino acids. The CDR3 bases are TGTGCCAGCAGCTTCCGAGGCACTAGCGGGGGGGCAGCCACAGATACGCAGTATTTT. Translating it yields CASSFRGTSGGAATDTQYF.

The J gene is TRBJ2-1, the V gene TRBV6-2 or TRBV6-3; TRBD1 or TRBD2 may be the D gene (6 bases each). The germline gives CDR1 MNHEY, CDR2 SVGEGT. The CDR3 is 16 amino acids. Between the trimmed V and J ends, which lost 5 bases and 6 bases, there was a span of 20 bases. The chain's CDR3 is CASSGGLGTRSNEQFF. In nucleotides, the CDR3 is TGTGCCAGCAGTGGGGGGCTAGGGACTCGGAGCAATGAGCAGTTCTTC.

This clonotype was counted only a few times. The chain uses TRBV12-3 or TRBV12-4 and TRBJ1-4; D is unclear. The ends were cut back, 4 bases at V and 6 bases at J, with 15 bases in the middle. The CDR3 contains 15 residues. The CDR3 loop is CASSYGVVGHEKLFF. In DNA, the CDR3 is TGTGCCAGCAGTTATGGGGTGGTCGGGCATGAAAAACTGTTTTTT.

This clonotype was detected only a few times. The chain recombines TRBV10-2 with TRBJ1-2; D not resolved. The CDR3 length is 13 residues. V was pared by 3 bases and J by 4 bases, with 9 bases between. Per the germline V gene, CDR1 is WSHSY and CDR2 is SAAADI. The CDR3 sequence is CASSDSSAYGYTF. In nucleotides, the CDR3 is TGCGCCAGCAGTGATAGTAGTGCCTATGGCTACACCTTC.

This clonotype was detected ten times or more. The rearrangement links TRBV11-1 to TRBJ1-1; 9 bases are shared with TRBD1. Germline trimming cut 0 bases from V and 1 base from J; bases unmatched to any gene: 24. CDR1 SGHAT and CDR2 FQDESV come from the germline V gene (reference sequence). The CDR3 runs to 23 residues. The CDR3 DNA reads as TGTGCCAGCAGCTTAGCGCTTATGGGGGACAGGGTTGTTGGGCATGTCGGGAACACTGAAGCTTTCTTT. It encodes CASSLALMGDRVVGHVGNTEAFF.

This clonotype was observed many times. V is TRBV20-1 and J is TRBJ2-5; D may be TRBD1 (7 bases). The germline CDR1 and CDR2 sequences are DFQATT and SNEGSKA (reference sequence). The CDR3 loop spans 13 amino acids. Deletions cut 2 bases from V and 5 bases from J, with 12 bases between. Here the CDR3 DNA reads TGCAGTGCTAGAACAGGGGCGGGGGAGACCCAGTACTTC. This encodes CSARTGAGETQYF.

The chain links TRBV6-5 to TRBJ2-1; 10 nucleotides align to TRBD2. This CDR3 has 15 amino acids. Trimming cost V 2 bases and J 6 bases; bases outside gene matches: 4. The germline CDR1 and CDR2 sequences are MNHEY and SVGAGI. The DNA of the CDR3 is TGTGCCAGCAGTTACAAGCGGGGGGGCCTCAATGAGCAGTTCTTC. It is translated as CASSYKRGGLNEQFF.

This clonotype was observed a handful of times. The CDR3 reads CSARRLAINEQFF. CDR3 nucleotide sequence: TGCAGTGCTAGAAGACTAGCGATCAATGAGCAGTTCTTC. V usage is TRBV20-1 and J usage is TRBJ2-1, with 8 bases lining up with TRBD2. The CDR3 is 13 residues long. Germline V gene lookup returns CDR1 DFQATT and CDR2 SNEGSKA (reference sequence). The J segment lost 6 bases and the V segment lost 2 bases, leaving 3 bases of the junction unmatched.

The chain has TRBV2 and TRBJ1-2; perhaps TRBD1 as D (6 bases). The CDR3 contains 17 residues. Trimming stripped 5 bases from V and 2 bases from J, with 21 bases between. Germline V gives CDR1 SNHLY, CDR2 FYNNEI. The CDR3 spells CASSILRMQGRNYGYTF. Written as DNA, the CDR3 is TGTGCCAGCAGTATACTCCGAATGCAGGGGAGGAACTATGGCTACACCTTC.

In DNA form, the CDR3 reads TGCGCCAGCAGTGCCGCCTCCGGCGGTACGCAGTATTTT. The encoded protein is CASSAASGGTQYF. The chain is built from TRBV10-2 and TRBJ2-3; the D is unclear. Trimming left V 4 bases short and J 8 bases short, with 13 bases between. The CDR3 contains 13 residues. Germline loops: CDR1 WSHSY, CDR2 SAAADI.

This clonotype has more than one count but fewer than ten. The rearrangement joins TRBV3-1 to TRBJ2-7, with 9 bases aligning to TRBD1. This CDR3 spans 13 amino acids. Looked up from germline, CDR1 is LGHDT and CDR2 is YNNKEL (reference sequence). V lost 7 bases, J lost 7 bases, and 8 bases stayed unmatched. The CDR3 is CASTCTGGGEQYV. The CDR3 DNA reads as TGTGCCAGCACCTGCACAGGGGGCGGTGAGCAGTACGTC.

This clonotype has at least ten counts. CDR3 residues: CASSLGPRNTGELFF. In DNA, the CDR3 is TGTGCCAGCAGCTTAGGTCCGAGAAACACCGGGGAGCTGTTTTTT. The V gene is TRBV7-9, the J gene TRBJ2-2, with D hard to call. Germline values: CDR1 SEHNR, CDR2 FQNEAQ (reference sequence). CDR3 length equals 15 residues. Trimming cost V 1 base and J 2 bases, with 8 bases left between them.

The J gene is TRBJ1-5, the V gene TRBV20-1; D remains ambiguous. The germline V gene has CDR1 DFQATT and CDR2 SNEGSKA (reference sequence). There are 16 residues in the CDR3. V lost 4 bases to trimming and J lost 4 bases, with 20 bases between them. The CDR3: CSAISSRVGPNQPQHF. For the CDR3, the DNA is TGCAGTGCTATATCTAGTCGGGTAGGCCCGAATCAGCCCCAGCATTTT.

J is TRBJ1-3 and V is TRBV28, with TRBD1 matching 9 bases. J gave up 4 bases and V 5 bases, and 9 bases lay outside the gene matches. Germline V CDR1 and CDR2: MDHEN, SYDVKM. The CDR3 is 16 residues long. The CDR3: CASSRTGTGSGNTIYF. CDR3 coding DNA: TGTGCCAGCAGTCGAACTGGGACAGGGTCCGGAAACACCATATATTTT.

This clonotype was recorded many times. CDR3 nucleotide sequence: TGCAGTGCCGAACCGAGTGGGGGGAACACCGGGGAGCTGTTTTTT. Its protein is CSAEPSGGNTGELFF. This rearrangement joins TRBV20-1 to TRBJ2-2; D is perhaps TRBD1 or TRBD2 (5 bases each). The CDR3 is 15 residues long. Deletions cut 6 bases from V and 1 base from J, with 15 bases between. Germline loops: CDR1 DFQATT, CDR2 SNEGSKA (reference sequence).

The genes are TRBV20-1 and TRBJ2-1; D ambiguous. This CDR3 region has 13 residues. Germline V CDR1 and CDR2: DFQATT, SNEGSKA (reference sequence). V lost 3 bases and J lost 2, with 8 bases in between. In nucleotides, the CDR3 is TGCAGTGCTAGTGGCAGTCCCTACAATGAGCAGTTCTTC. Translating it yields CSASGSPYNEQFF.